What follows are 17 T cell receptor beta chains derived from one specimen sequenced in a study of blood T cell repertoires in COVID-19. Measured with immunoSEQ multiplex PCR; TCRdb has only the in-frame clones, and not every one. The sample consists of 100,000 to 150,000 clones, roughly two thirds of them appearing once. Sequenced sample: peripheral blood. The receptor set was obtained from a woman aged 65 to 85 with acute or convalescent COVID-19.

The chain combines TRBV2 with TRBJ1-4; 7 bases are shared with TRBD1. The CDR3 totals 12 residues. Trimming removed 10 bases from V and 12 bases from J; junction bases left unmatched: 11. The germline V gene encodes CDR1 SNHLY and CDR2 FYNNEI. The CDR3 DNA is TGTGCCATCAAGGCCGTTCAGGGGGAACTGTTTTTT. Translated, it gives CAIKAVQGELFF. Variable domain in full (rest from reference TRBV2 and TRBJ1-4): EPEVTQTPSHQVTQMGQEVILRCVPISNHLYFYWYRQILGQKVEFLVSFYNNEISEKSEIFDDQFSVERPDGSNFTLKIRSTKLEDSAMYFCAIKAVQGELFFGSGTQLSVL.

The chain employs TRBV14 and TRBJ1-1; 9 nucleotides line up with TRBD1. Germline values: CDR1 SGHDN, CDR2 FVKESK. This CDR3 spans 15 amino acids. The V and J ends lost 0 bases and 8 bases, in that order; junction bases with no gene match: 7. DNA for the CDR3: TGTGCCAGCAGCCAAGATATTTTAACAGGGGGCGAAGCTTTCTTT. Amino acids: CASSQDILTGGEAFF.

V is TRBV18 and J is TRBJ2-1; 9 positions match TRBD1. The CDR3 spans 15 residues. V lost 0 bases and J lost 7; bases outside the gene matches: 4. Germline CDR1 is KGHSH and CDR2 is LQKENI. DNA for the CDR3: TGTGCCAGCTCACCACCGGGACAGGGCTGGAATGAGCAGTTCTTC. Protein product: CASSPPGQGWNEQFF.

The CDR3 bases are TGTGCCAGCAGCCTCCGGGACAGATACACCGGGGAGCTGTTTTTT. Amino acid sequence: CASSLRDRYTGELFF. This chain connects TRBV6-5 to TRBJ2-2; 7 bases align to TRBD1. Germline-derived CDR1 and CDR2 are MNHEY and SVGAGI. V shed 6 bases and J 3 bases; nucleotides not matched to a gene: 7. The length of the CDR3 is 15 residues.

In this sample, this clone turned up a few times. The chain joins TRBV6-4 to TRBJ2-3, with TRBD2 matching 8 bases. With V trimmed by 2 bases and J by 4 bases, 8 bases remained unmatched. The CDR3 loop spans 16 amino acids. The germline V gene has CDR1 MRHNA and CDR2 SNTAGT. Written as DNA, the CDR3 is TGTGCCAGCAGTGACGGGGCGGGAGGAGGGCCAGATACGCAGTATTTT. As protein: CASSDGAGGGPDTQYF.

This chain links TRBV5-4 with TRBJ2-7; D gene uncertain. The CDR3 contains 12 residues. Germline V lookup: CDR1 SGHNT, CDR2 YYREEE (reference sequence). Trimming removed 5 bases from V and 3 bases from J, with 9 bases in between. The CDR3 bases are TGTGCCAGCAGGGGCAGAAACTACGAGCAGTACTTC. This gives the protein CASRGRNYEQYF.

V is TRBV7-9 and J is TRBJ2-7; 11 positions match TRBD1. This CDR3 is built from 16 residues. V gave up 4 bases and J gave up 2 bases; unmatched junction bases: 7. Germline V CDR1 and CDR2: SEHNR, FQNEAQ (reference sequence). CDR3 in amino acids: CASSSSWDRGAYEQYF. CDR3 coding DNA: TGTGCCAGCAGCTCTAGCTGGGACAGGGGGGCCTACGAGCAGTACTTC.

This chain links TRBV12-3 or TRBV12-4 with TRBJ1-5; 7 nucleotides align to TRBD1. The V segment lost 7 bases and the J segment 1 base; nucleotides outside the gene matches: 1. The length of the CDR3 is 13 residues. The CDR3 sequence: CASMGQSNQPQHF. CDR3 in DNA: TGTGCCAGCATGGGACAGAGCAATCAGCCCCAGCATTTT.

The CDR3 is CASSVGRGPSGEQYF. The CDR3 DNA reads as TGCGCCAGCAGTGTCGGGAGGGGACCTTCAGGGGAGCAGTACTTC. V usage is TRBV10-1 and J usage is TRBJ2-7; TRBD2 aligns across 8 bases. J lost 7 bases, V lost 4 bases, and 12 bases had no gene match. The CDR3 length is 15 residues. Germline loops: CDR1 WNHNN, CDR2 SYGVQD (reference sequence).

This clone occurred many times. The rearrangement links TRBV28 to TRBJ1-3; D not certain. V shed 5 bases and J shed 0 bases, with 14 bases lying between them. This CDR3 region has 16 residues. In germline, CDR1 is MDHEN, CDR2 SYDVKM. This chain's CDR3 is CASSLPHVGSGNTIYF. The CDR3 DNA is TGTGCCAGCAGTCTCCCACACGTTGGCTCTGGAAACACCATATATTTT.

This chain connects TRBV6-5 to TRBJ1-5; D possibly corresponds to TRBD1 (6 bases). Germline V gene sequence: CDR1 MNHEY, CDR2 SVGAGI. V gave up 5 bases and J gave up 1 base, with 12 bases separating them. The CDR3 runs to 15 residues. In DNA form, the CDR3 reads TGTGCCAGCAGTCACTACAGGGCCAGCAATCAGCCCCAGCATTTT. It encodes CASSHYRASNQPQHF.

The chain recombines TRBV5-1 with TRBJ2-7, with 9 bases fitting TRBD2. Germline lookup yields CDR1 SGHRS and CDR2 YFSETQ. The CDR3 has 16 residues. After removal of 3 bases from V and 7 bases from J, the junction contained 14 bases not matched to a gene. The CDR3 region is CASSSGLAQNLGEQYF. In nucleotides, the CDR3 is TGCGCCAGCAGCTCCGGACTAGCGCAAAACCTGGGGGAGCAGTACTTC.

V usage is TRBV7-2 and J usage is TRBJ2-1; tentative D call: TRBD2 (6 bases). Deletions cut 6 bases from V and 7 bases from J, with 16 bases between. The length of the CDR3 is 14 residues. The germline CDR1 and CDR2 sequences are SGHTA and FQGNSA. CDR3 nucleotide sequence: TGTGCCAGCAGGCCCCGGGGGACGGTTAATGAGCAGTTCTTC. It specifies CASRPRGTVNEQFF.

The J gene is TRBJ1-4, the V gene TRBV24-1; 7 positions match TRBD1. V gave up 4 bases and J gave up 10 bases; unmatched junction bases: 11. CDR1 and CDR2 from the germline V gene are KGHDR and SFDVKD. The length of the CDR3 is 15 residues. The CDR3 region is CATSEGTVGWGKLFF. For the CDR3, the DNA is TGTGCCACCAGTGAGGGGACAGTTGGGTGGGGAAAACTGTTTTTT.

The chain links TRBV6-2 or TRBV6-3 to TRBJ2-7, with TRBD2 identical over 14 bases. Unmatched junction bases numbered 9, after V lost 5 bases and J lost 9 bases. CDR1 is MNHEY and CDR2 is SVGEGT in the germline V gene. The length of the CDR3 is 15 residues. CDR3 amino acids: CASSGPGLAGAGQYF. The CDR3 nucleotides are TGTGCCAGCAGTGGGCCGGGACTAGCGGGGGCCGGGCAGTACTTC.

V usage is TRBV5-1 and J usage is TRBJ1-4, with a possible D match to TRBD1 (5 bases). The V end lost 4 bases, the J end lost 8 bases, and 12 bases lay between the germline ends. The CDR3 length is 13 residues. CDR1 is SGHRS and CDR2 is YFSETQ in the germline V gene. CDR3 sequence: CASSPDSPEKLFF. DNA for the CDR3: TGCGCCAGCAGCCCTGACAGTCCCGAAAAACTGTTTTTT.

The genes are TRBV19 and TRBJ2-6; 7 bases align to TRBD1. The CDR3 runs to 16 residues. The V segment lost 7 bases and the J segment 0 bases; nucleotides outside the gene matches: 6. The V gene's germline CDR1 is LNHDA and CDR2 SQIVND (reference sequence). The CDR3 loop is CASTTGDLSGANVLTF. CDR3 nucleotides: TGTGCCAGTACCACAGGGGACCTCTCTGGGGCCAACGTCCTGACTTTC.